What follows are 20 T cell receptor beta chains derived from one specimen sequenced in a study of blood T cell repertoires in COVID-19. Here immunoSEQ multiplex PCR was the method, and the copy in TCRdb shows in-frame clones only, minus some. The table lists roughly 290,000 clones, around 81% of them singletons, with over 3.5% in the top ten. Sequences were obtained from peripheral blood. The receptors derive from a woman aged 50 to 60 with active or convalescent COVID-19.

The genes are TRBV5-4 and TRBJ2-1, with 7 positions matching TRBD2. CDR3 length equals 15 residues. Germline V gene data show CDR1 as SGHNT and CDR2 as YYREEE (reference sequence). The trim removed 0 bases at V and 7 bases at J, leaving 7 bases unmatched. The CDR3 here is CASSLEAGVKNEQFF. The CDR3 DNA reads TGTGCCAGCAGCTTGGAGGCGGGAGTGAAAAATGAGCAGTTCTTC.

The chain recombines TRBV10-3 with TRBJ2-1; the match to TRBD2 covers 12 bases. Germline V gives CDR1 ENHRY, CDR2 SYGVKD. Losses at the gene ends were 4 bases for V and 7 bases for J; bases not matched to a gene: 2. CDR3 length: 14 amino acids. The CDR3 reads CAISGTSGRNEQFF. CDR3 sequence (DNA): TGTGCCATCAGTGGCACTAGCGGGAGGAATGAGCAGTTCTTC.

The V gene is TRBV11-3, the J gene TRBJ2-1, with TRBD2 matching 11 bases. V lost 5 bases to trimming and J lost 10 bases; unmatched junction nucleotides: 10. Per germline, CDR1 SGHNT and CDR2 YENEEA. The CDR3 has 15 amino acids. The CDR3 loop reads CASSGHTSGSEEQFF. The CDR3, as DNA: TGTGCCAGCAGCGGGCACACTAGCGGGAGTGAAGAGCAGTTCTTC. The variable domain in full, with the rest retrieved from reference TRBV11-3 and TRBJ2-1, is EAGVVQSPRYKIIEKKQPVAFWCNPISGHNTLYWYLQNLGQGPELLIRYENEEAVDDSQLPKDRFSAERLKGVDSTLKIQPAELGDSAVYLCASSGHTSGSEEQFFGPGTRLTVL.

This clone showed up just a few times. The V call is TRBV7-2, the J call TRBJ1-1, with 10 bases lining up with TRBD1. Germline loops: CDR1 SGHTA, CDR2 FQGNSA. Trimming took 4 bases from V and 5 from J; bases not matched to a gene: 7. The CDR3 loop spans 15 amino acids. The chain's CDR3 is CASSSRQGAGTEAFF. The CDR3 DNA is TGTGCCAGCAGCTCCCGACAGGGGGCGGGAACTGAAGCTTTCTTT.

The chain uses TRBV28 and TRBJ1-2; possibly TRBD1 for D (6 bases). Per germline, CDR1 MDHEN and CDR2 SYDVKM. The CDR3 has 13 residues. The V and J ends lost 2 bases and 3 bases respectively, with 7 bases between them. CDR3 sequence reads: CASSLNRDYGYTF. The CDR3, as DNA: TGTGCCAGCAGTTTAAACAGGGACTATGGCTACACCTTC.

The chain employs TRBV5-1 and TRBJ1-6, with TRBD1 as a possible D gene (5 bases). Per germline, CDR1 SGHRS and CDR2 YFSETQ. Trimming pared 2 bases from V and 7 bases from J, leaving 13 bases between. This CDR3 has 15 amino acids. Here the CDR3 reads CASSFRDRLNSPLHF. The CDR3 DNA reads TGCGCCAGCAGCTTTCGTGACAGACTGAATTCACCCCTCCACTTT.

V gene TRBV12-3 or TRBV12-4 combines with J gene TRBJ2-7; possible D gene TRBD2, 5 bases. V lost 5 bases and J 8 bases, leaving 13 bases between the germline ends. This CDR3 contains 12 residues. DNA for the CDR3: TGTGCCAGCAGTCAGGACTCCTCCCAGCAGTACTTC. It yields the protein CASSQDSSQQYF.

The chain has TRBV7-3 and TRBJ1-1; no definite D call. The germline CDR1 and CDR2 sequences are SGHTA and FQGTGA. The CDR3 has 13 amino acids. V gave up 3 bases and J gave up 0 bases, with 5 bases separating them. The CDR3, as DNA: TGTGCCAGCAGCTTCTCAGTGAACACTGAAGCTTTCTTT. As protein: CASSFSVNTEAFF.

The gene calls are TRBV9 and TRBJ2-1, with TRBD2 matching over 8 bases. J lost 5 bases, V lost 4 bases, and 14 bases had no gene match. This CDR3 spans 17 amino acids. CDR1 and CDR2 (germline): SGDLS, YYNGEE. This CDR3 is CASSLTSGSPPNNEQFF. The CDR3 DNA is TGTGCCAGCAGCCTAACGAGCGGGAGCCCACCGAACAATGAGCAGTTCTTC.

The chain uses TRBV4-1 and TRBJ2-1; 7 bases are shared with TRBD1. The J segment lost 3 bases and the V segment lost 4 bases, leaving 12 bases of the junction unmatched. Germline-derived CDR1 and CDR2 are MGHRA and YSYEKL. This CDR3 comprises 17 residues. The CDR3 region has the DNA TGCGCCAGCAGCCCCTCGGGACAGACCTCTTTCTACAATGAGCAGTTCTTC. Its protein product is CASSPSGQTSFYNEQFF.

The V call is TRBV5-6, the J call TRBJ1-5; TRBD1 might be the D (5 bases). CDR3 size: 16 residues. Germline-derived CDR1 and CDR2 are SGHDT and YYEEEE. V gave up 4 bases and J gave up 6 bases, with 20 bases separating them. This CDR3 reads CASSRRGGGSGQPQHF. The CDR3 DNA reads as TGTGCCAGCAGCCGGAGGGGTGGGGGGTCCGGTCAGCCCCAGCATTTT. The full variable domain, in which reference TRBV5-6 and TRBJ1-5 provide the parts outside the CDR3, is DAGVTQSPTHLIKTRGQQVTLRCSPKSGHDTVSWYQQALGQGPQFIFQYYEEEERQRGNFPDRFSGHQFPNYSSELNVNALLLGDSALYLCASSRRGGGSGQPQHFGDGTRLSIL.

DNA for the CDR3: TGTGCCAGCAGTCACACTAGCCCCAACTCCTACGAGCAGTACTTC. Protein product: CASSHTSPNSYEQYF. The rearrangement joins TRBV6-2 or TRBV6-3 to TRBJ2-7, with a weak D call TRBD2 (6 bases). The CDR3 consists of 15 residues. The germline V gene encodes CDR1 MNHEY and CDR2 SVGEGT. The germline V and J ends were trimmed by 5 bases and 0 bases, with 14 bases remaining between them.

This chain joins TRBV2 and TRBJ1-1, with D tentatively TRBD1 (5 bases). This CDR3 comprises 14 residues. In germline, CDR1 is SNHLY, CDR2 FYNNEI. The V and J ends lost 0 bases and 5 bases respectively, with 10 bases between them. The CDR3 region is CASSEAPGKTEAFF. Written as DNA, the CDR3 is TGTGCCAGCAGTGAAGCTCCAGGGAAGACTGAAGCTTTCTTT.

The chain combines TRBV11-3 with TRBJ2-3, with D perhaps TRBD2 (5 bases). This CDR3 is 15 amino acids long. The V gene's germline CDR1 is SGHNT and CDR2 YENEEA. V was pared by 4 bases and J by 2 bases, with 13 bases between. The CDR3: CASSSRGGSTDTQYF. CDR3 DNA sequence: TGTGCCAGCAGCTCGCGCGGAGGCTCCACAGATACGCAGTATTTT.

The sample holds one count of this clone. The rearrangement links TRBV7-2 to TRBJ2-3; a weak D match, TRBD2 (5 bases). CDR1 SGHTA and CDR2 FQGNSA come from the germline V gene. Trimming pared 0 bases from V and 4 bases from J, leaving 14 bases between. CDR3 length: 16 amino acids. The CDR3 protein is CASSLAGARYPDTQYF. For the CDR3, the DNA is TGTGCCAGCAGCTTAGCGGGAGCGCGGTATCCAGATACGCAGTATTTT.

This chain links TRBV7-9 with TRBJ1-1; weak D call: TRBD1 (5 bases). With 1 base removed from V and 10 bases from J, the gap between germline ends came to 13 bases. CDR3 length equals 13 residues. Germline V gene data show CDR1 as SEHNR and CDR2 as FQNEAQ (reference sequence). This CDR3 reads CASSLGEGLTAFF. The CDR3 coding sequence is TGTGCCAGCAGCTTAGGCGAGGGACTGACAGCTTTCTTT.

The chain recombines TRBV28 with TRBJ2-7, with a tentative D call TRBD1 (6 bases). This CDR3 has 12 amino acids. V was shortened by 6 bases and J by 3 bases, with 9 bases between the two germline ends. CDR1 and CDR2 from the germline V gene are MDHEN and SYDVKM. The DNA for the CDR3 is TGTGCCAGCAGCCTACAGGGCTACGAGCAGTACTTC. Its translation: CASSLQGYEQYF.

V is TRBV11-2 and J is TRBJ1-5; D is possibly TRBD1 (5 bases). From germline, CDR1 is SGHAT and CDR2 FQNNGV. This CDR3 contains 15 residues. Trimming took off 2 bases at V and 5 bases at J, with 13 bases between the two ends. CDR3 in amino acids: CASSLQGRRDQPQHF. CDR3 coding DNA: TGTGCCAGCAGCTTACAGGGTAGGAGAGATCAGCCCCAGCATTTT.

The chain employs TRBV9 and TRBJ2-6; 11 bases align to TRBD1. V shed 0 bases, J shed 0 bases, and the junction held 5 bases outside the gene matches. This CDR3 has 19 amino acids. The germline CDR1 and CDR2 sequences are SGDLS and YYNGEE. DNA of the CDR3: TGTGCCAGCAGCGTAGCTTGGGGGACAGGGGGCTCTGGGGCCAACGTCCTGACTTTC. It specifies CASSVAWGTGGSGANVLTF. The whole variable domain, filled in from reference TRBV9 and TRBJ2-6, reads DSGVTQTPKHLITATGQRVTLRCSPRSGDLSVYWYQQSLDQGLQFLIQYYNGEERAKGNILERFSAQQFPDLHSELNLSSLELGDSALYFCASSVAWGTGGSGANVLTFGAGSRLTVL.

This chain uses TRBV4-2 with TRBJ2-7; 9 positions agree with TRBD1. Germline V gene sequence: CDR1 LGHNA, CDR2 YNFKEQ. The ends lost 1 base at V and 0 bases at J; junction bases unmatched: 4. The CDR3 has 16 residues. The CDR3 DNA is TGTGCCAGCAGCCAAGGGGACAGGGAAAGCTCCTACGAGCAGTACTTC. Its translation: CASSQGDRESSYEQYF.